This T cell receptor beta chain stems from a study of CD8 T cells in ankylosing spondylitis. From the 5' RACE reads, TCRdb called clonotypes with MiXCR, one entry per CDR3 protein. Of about 260,000 distinct CDR3 sequences listed, about 24% were seen once; the top ten hold 0.5% to 0.75%. This clonotype was seen a few times. The germline V and J ends were trimmed by 3 bases and 3 bases, with 12 bases remaining between them. The CDR3 sequence is 14 residues long. The chain links TRBV12-3 or TRBV12-4 to TRBJ2-7; possibly TRBD1 or TRBD2 for D (5 bases each). Sequenced input: blood, either unsorted or a sorted T cell fraction (not recorded which). The sequence was collected from a male donor with ankylosing spondylitis or in good health (not recorded which). CDR3 coding DNA: TGTGCCAGCAGTTTCCCGGGACCGATCTACGAGCAGTACTTC. This encodes CASSFPGPIYEQYF.